These 8 T cell receptor beta chains share one sample of origin, sequenced in a study of blood T cell repertoires in COVID-19. Data came from immunoSEQ multiplex PCR; TCRdb stores just in-frame clones and leaves some out. Here the sample spans approximately 90,000 clones, 80% being singletons. Sample: peripheral blood. These TCRs come from a woman at least 80 years old with acute or convalescent COVID-19.

The chain has TRBV5-1 and TRBJ1-2, with a tentative D call TRBD1 (6 bases). Between the trimmed V and J ends, which lost 4 bases and 13 bases, there was a span of 23 bases. Looked up from germline, CDR1 is SGHRS and CDR2 is YFSETQ. The length of the CDR3 is 14 residues. In DNA form, the CDR3 reads TGCGCCAGCAGCGTCAGTAGAGAGACAGGACTGAGCACCTTC. Protein product: CASSVSRETGLSTF. Full variable domain (remainder filled in from reference TRBV5-1 and TRBJ1-2): KAGVTQTPRYLIKTRGQQVTLSCSPISGHRSVSWYQQTPGQGLQFLFEYFSETQRNKGNFPGRFSGRQFSNSRSEMNVSTLELGDSALYLCASSVSRETGLSTFGSGTRLTVV.

The chain uses TRBV27 and TRBJ1-5; perhaps TRBD1 as D (6 bases). Germline CDR1 reads MNHEY; CDR2 reads SMNVEV (reference sequence). Trimming stripped 5 bases from V and 3 bases from J, with 17 bases between. The CDR3 has 16 amino acids. The CDR3 reads CASSRTGTTNNQPQHF. CDR3 nucleotides: TGTGCCAGCAGTCGTACAGGGACTACTAACAATCAGCCCCAGCATTTT.

The chain carries TRBV27 and TRBJ2-3, with 10 bases aligning to TRBD1. The germline V gene encodes CDR1 MNHEY and CDR2 SMNVEV (reference sequence). After removal of 4 bases from V and 3 bases from J, the junction contained 7 bases not matched to a gene. The CDR3 has 16 amino acids. The CDR3 nucleotides are TGTGCCAGCAGTTCCTCCGGGACAGGGGTTACAGATACGCAGTATTTT. The encoded protein is CASSSSGTGVTDTQYF.

The CDR3 loop is CASNPGSQETQYF. As DNA, the CDR3 is TGTGCCAGCAACCCAGGGTCCCAAGAGACCCAGTACTTC. The chain is built from TRBV5-6 and TRBJ2-5, with a weak D call TRBD1 (5 bases). The CDR3 runs to 13 residues. Looked up from germline, CDR1 is SGHDT and CDR2 is YYEEEE. With 6 bases removed from V and 1 base from J, the gap between germline ends came to 10 bases.

J is TRBJ2-7 and V is TRBV7-9; no firm D call. V lost 5 bases to trimming and J lost 5 bases, with 19 bases between them. The CDR3 is made up of 15 amino acids. Per the germline V gene, CDR1 is SEHNR and CDR2 is FQNEAQ (reference sequence). Here the CDR3 DNA reads TGTGCCAGCAGCGATGGGCCGCTGGTGGGCGACGAGCAGTACTTC. Its translation is CASSDGPLVGDEQYF.

This chain joins TRBV5-1 and TRBJ2-7; 9 bases are a match to TRBD1. The CDR3 is made up of 17 amino acids. V dropped 0 bases and J dropped 2; count of bases not matched to a gene: 9. Looked up from germline, CDR1 is SGHRS and CDR2 is YFSETQ. The CDR3 sequence is CASSLEGPRQGAYEQYF. In nucleotides, the CDR3 is TGCGCCAGCAGCTTGGAGGGGCCGAGACAGGGGGCCTACGAGCAGTACTTC.

The chain's CDR3 is CAWSTERQGGYTF. CDR3 nucleotide sequence: TGTGCCTGGAGTACCGAACGTCAGGGCGGCTACACCTTC. V gene TRBV30 combines with J gene TRBJ1-2, with a weak D call TRBD1 (5 bases). The CDR3 length is 13 residues. Germline loops: CDR1 GTSNPN, CDR2 SVGIG (reference sequence). V shed 2 bases and J shed 8 bases, with 15 bases lying between them.

The CDR3 DNA is TGTGCCACCAGCAGAGATAGGGACAGGCGTAATGAAAAACTGTTTTTT. Encoded protein: CATSRDRDRRNEKLFF. This chain connects TRBV15 to TRBJ1-4, with 8 bases matching TRBD1. The CDR3 runs 16 residues. Trimming removed 0 bases from V and 4 bases from J; junction bases left unmatched: 4. Germline V lookup: CDR1 LNHNV, CDR2 YYDKDF (reference sequence).